This is a list of T cell receptor beta chains from one sample in a study of beta chain features in type 1 diabetes. The protocol was immunoSEQ multiplex PCR, while the TCRdb copy is restricted to in-frame clones and leaves out a portion. The sample comprises fewer than 15,000 clones, over 60% of which are singletons, and 0.45% to 0.6% rests with the top ten. Specimen: stem cell memory CD4+ T cells from blood. The receptors were gathered from a young woman with type 1 diabetes. The conserved cysteine and the conserved F or W are not part of the CDR3 here. Each record gives: CDR3 protein, V gene, CDR3 length.

CDR3: ATSRDQGSSYEQY
V: TRBV15
length: 13

CDR3: ASSSPQGYEQY
V: TRBV5-1
length: 11

CDR3: ASSPGVTSGRYNEQF
V: TRBV18
length: 15

CDR3: ASGPDPTNEKLF
V: TRBV11-2
length: 12

CDR3: ASRLGAGGLNTEAF
V: TRBV11-1
length: 14

CDR3: ASSRSSGRASYEQY
V: TRBV7-9
length: 14

CDR3: ASNRDTGWEQY
V: TRBV6-1
length: 11

CDR3: ASRSDNQPQH
V: TRBV19
length: 10

CDR3: SVDAPGLALVNEQF
V: TRBV29-1
length: 14

CDR3: ASSLAGVTYEQY
V: TRBV5-1
length: 12

CDR3: ASSPPSGGRRETQY
V: TRBV18
length: 14

CDR3: ASSVGGGGYT
V: TRBV2
length: 10

CDR3: ASSSSGTYPNYGYT
V: TRBV6-5
length: 14

CDR3: ASSLYAGDYNEQF
V: TRBV7-2
length: 13

CDR3: ASSMRQDHYEQY
V: TRBV5-1
length: 12